This is a list of T cell receptor beta chains from one sample in a study of T cells after yellow fever vaccination. Each CDR3 protein is one row after TCRdb ran MiXCR on the 5' RACE reads. The sample contains about 300,000 distinct CDR3 sequences, almost 4% of which appear only once. Specimen: PBMCs, collected 5 days after the yellow fever booster vaccination. These receptors were collected from a man younger than 30 who received the YFV17D yellow fever vaccine. Both conserved end residues are part of each CDR3. Each record gives: D gene, clone size, J gene, V gene, CDR3 length, CDR3 DNA, CDR3 protein. D genes are given only for firm matches. Clone sizes are given selectively: once, few, many, or a class where the clone is expanded.

>NA|once|TRBJ1-2|TRBV6-5|14
TGTGCCAGCAGTTACGGGGCCCTAGACGGTTCGACCACCTTC
CASSYGALDGSTTF
>NA|NA|TRBJ2-2|TRBV7-3|14
TGTGCCAGCAGCCCCCGTTCGAACACCGGGGAGCTGTTTTTT
CASSPRSNTGELFF
>NA|many|TRBJ1-5|TRBV6-5|15
TGTGCCAGCAGTTATTCTGGGGGTGGGGGACAGCCCCAGCATTTT
CASSYSGGGGQPQHF
>TRBD1|many|TRBJ2-2|TRBV6-5|15
TGTGCCAGCAGTTGGGGACAGCGGAACACCGGGGAGCTGTTTTTT
CASSWGQRNTGELFF
>NA|NA|TRBJ2-5|TRBV5-1|17
TGCGCCAGCAGCCAAACCCTCTGGGAGGCCCGCAGGAAGACCCAGTACTTC
CASSQTLWEARRKTQYF
>NA|many|TRBJ2-1|TRBV3-1|14
TGTGCCAGCAGCCAAGCCCGCCCCGTGGATGAGCAGTTCTTC
CASSQARPVDEQFF
>NA|NA|TRBJ1-2|TRBV5-1|12
TGCGCCAGCAGCGGACACAGGGATGGCTACACCTTC
CASSGHRDGYTF
>TRBD2|many|TRBJ2-1|TRBV5-4|14
TGTGCCAGCACAACTAGCGGGGGGGCAAATGAGCAGTTCTTC
CASTTSGGANEQFF
>NA|many|TRBJ2-5|TRBV4-3|15
TGCGCCAGCAGCCGCCTCGGGGGGCCCGTTGGGACCCAGTACTTC
CASSRLGGPVGTQYF
>NA|NA|TRBJ2-1|TRBV4-3|16
TGCGCCAGCAGCCAAACGGGGGGCACCATATACAATGAGCAGTTCTTC
CASSQTGGTIYNEQFF
>TRBD2|many|TRBJ2-1|TRBV7-8|14
TGTGCCAGCAGCATCCGGACTAGCGGAAAGGCGCAGTTCTTC
CASSIRTSGKAQFF
>NA|NA|TRBJ1-2|TRBV20-1|14
TGCAGTGCTAGAGATCTGCCGGGGAACTATGGCTACACCTTC
CSARDLPGNYGYTF
>NA|few|TRBJ2-7|TRBV18|15
TGTGCCAGCTCACCACCGGGGGTGGAGGGCTACGAGCAGTACTTC
CASSPPGVEGYEQYF
>NA|many|TRBJ2-5|TRBV20-1|14
TGCAGTGCTAGTGAGGGGGACTCTCAAGAGACCCAGTACTTC
CSASEGDSQETQYF
>NA|few|TRBJ1-5|TRBV6-2/TRBV6-3|18
TGTGCCAGCAGTTACTCGAGGAGTAGGGTCATCGGCAATCAGCCCCAGCATTTT
CASSYSRSRVIGNQPQHF
>NA|many|TRBJ2-3|TRBV7-2|16
TGTGCCAGCAGCTTAATCGGGGGCCCTAGCACAGATACGCAGTATTTT
CASSLIGGPSTDTQYF
>TRBD1|NA|TRBJ2-2|TRBV6-5|13
TGTGCCAGCAACCCAGGGGGCTCCGGGGAGCTGTTTTTT
CASNPGGSGELFF
>NA|NA|TRBJ2-1|TRBV5-1|15
TGCGCCAGCAGCCGTGACAAAGTAGCCTACAATGAGCAGTTCTTC
CASSRDKVAYNEQFF
>NA|many|TRBJ1-3|TRBV4-1|15
TGCGCCAGCAGCCAACCCGTACCACCTGGAAACACCATATATTTT
CASSQPVPPGNTIYF
>NA|many|TRBJ2-7|TRBV6-1|13
TGTGCCAGCCAGGAAACGACCGGCAGGGTTCGGTACTTC
CASQETTGRVRYF
>TRBD2|many|TRBJ2-3|TRBV7-2|14
TGTGCCAGCCGCCCGGGAGCGGGGGGAGATACGCAGTATTTT
CASRPGAGGDTQYF
>NA|many|TRBJ2-1|TRBV7-2|14
TGTGCCAGCAGCCCCAGTCCGGGGAACCCCCTGGGGTTCTTC
CASSPSPGNPLGFF
>NA|many|TRBJ2-2|TRBV11-2|14
TGTGCCAGCAGCTTACAGGACAGCACCGGGGAGCTGTTTTTT
CASSLQDSTGELFF
>NA|NA|TRBJ1-5|TRBV4-1|14
TGCGCCAGCAGGCCCCAGGGAGGGGATCAGCCCCAGCATTTT
CASRPQGGDQPQHF
>TRBD2|many|TRBJ2-7|TRBV7-9|15
TGTGCCAGCAGCCCTCCGGGACTAGGTTCCTACGAGCAGTACTTC
CASSPPGLGSYEQYF
>NA|NA|TRBJ1-3|TRBV5-8|14
TGTGCCAGCAGCTTGGGGCCTCGCGGGAACACCATATATTTT
CASSLGPRGNTIYF
>NA|NA|TRBJ1-5|TRBV6-1|16
TGTGCCAGCAGTGAACACGGGGGGAGTGGTTATCAGCCCCAGCATTTT
CASSEHGGSGYQPQHF
>NA|NA|TRBJ1-1|TRBV18|14
TGTGCCAGCTCACCACCGGGGTCGCTGACTGAAGCTTTCTTT
CASSPPGSLTEAFF
>NA|few|TRBJ2-7|TRBV7-2|15
TGTGCCAGCAGCCTCGAATCGGTTCCCTCCTACGAGCAGTACTTC
CASSLESVPSYEQYF
>NA|NA|TRBJ1-1|TRBV30|12
TGTGCCTGGAGTGTGCCGGGGGGCCGAGCTTTCTTT
CAWSVPGGRAFF
>TRBD2|many|TRBJ2-3|TRBV9|17
TGTGCCAGCACTAAAAGTGGAAGCGGGGGGTTCACAGATACGCAGTATTTT
CASTKSGSGGFTDTQYF
>NA|many|TRBJ1-1|TRBV20-1|16
TGCAGTGCTCCACCCGGGGGGGGCGCGGGGGGCACTGAAGCTTTCTTT
CSAPPGGGAGGTEAFF
>NA|NA|TRBJ1-1|TRBV5-6|12
TGTGCCAGCAGCTTACCGGGACTTTGGGCTTTCTTT
CASSLPGLWAFF
>NA|many|TRBJ1-6|TRBV6-6|14
TGTGCCAGCAACGTGCAGGGGAGAAATTCACCCCTCCACTTT
CASNVQGRNSPLHF
>TRBD2|few|TRBJ2-3|TRBV7-2|15
TGTGCCAGCAGCTTAGCTAGCGGGGTCACAGATACGCAGTATTTT
CASSLASGVTDTQYF
>NA|NA|TRBJ2-3|TRBV2|14
TGTGCCAGCAGCCCTCTCACTGCCCAAGATACGCAGTATTTT
CASSPLTAQDTQYF
>NA|few|TRBJ2-1|TRBV11-1|13
TGTGCCAGCAGCTCCCCCGCGGGTCGTGAGCAGTTCTTC
CASSSPAGREQFF
>NA|few|TRBJ2-2|TRBV24-1|17
TGTGCCACCAGTGATGTTTTGGACCCTCAGAACACCGGGGAGCTGTTTTTT
CATSDVLDPQNTGELFF
>TRBD1|many|TRBJ2-3|TRBV7-9|14
TGTGCCAGCAGCTTAGCAGGACAGGGAACTACGCAGTATTTT
CASSLAGQGTTQYF
>NA|few|TRBJ1-3|TRBV7-2|17
TGTGCCAGCAGCTTAGTTCCAGCGCCGAGCTCTGGAAACACCATATATTTT
CASSLVPAPSSGNTIYF
>NA|NA|TRBJ1-2|TRBV19|14
TGTGCCAGTAGTATTAATAGGTCCTCCTATGGCTACACCTTC
CASSINRSSYGYTF
>TRBD2|many|TRBJ2-4|TRBV25-1|16
TGTGCCAGCAGCGAGGGTAGCGGGGGCGCCAAAAACATTCAGTACTTC
CASSEGSGGAKNIQYF